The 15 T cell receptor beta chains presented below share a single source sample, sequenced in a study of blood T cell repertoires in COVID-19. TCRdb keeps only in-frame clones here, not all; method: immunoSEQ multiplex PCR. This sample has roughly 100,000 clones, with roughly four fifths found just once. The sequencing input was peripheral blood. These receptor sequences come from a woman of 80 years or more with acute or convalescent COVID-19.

CDR3 in amino acids: CASSLSTSYNEQFF. DNA of the CDR3: TGCGCCAGCAGCTTGTCTACTAGCTACAATGAGCAGTTCTTC. The chain couples TRBV5-1 to TRBJ2-1, with D tentatively TRBD2 (5 bases). The germline V and J ends were trimmed by 1 base and 3 bases, with 8 bases remaining between them. This CDR3 is built from 14 residues. Looked up from germline, CDR1 is SGHRS and CDR2 is YFSETQ. The full variable domain, its missing parts supplied by reference TRBV5-1 and TRBJ2-1, is KAGVTQTPRYLIKTRGQQVTLSCSPISGHRSVSWYQQTPGQGLQFLFEYFSETQRNKGNFPGRFSGRQFSNSRSEMNVSTLELGDSALYLCASSLSTSYNEQFFGPGTRLTVL.

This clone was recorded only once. CDR3 sequence (DNA): TGTGCCAGCTCACCAAACCCGGGAGATACGCAGTATTTT. Amino acid sequence: CASSPNPGDTQYF. The chain couples TRBV18 to TRBJ2-3, with no clear D. The CDR3 runs 13 residues. The germline CDR1 and CDR2 sequences are KGHSH and LQKENI. The V and J ends lost 2 bases and 5 bases respectively, with 8 bases between them. Looking up the rest from reference TRBV18 and TRBJ2-3 gives the full variable domain: NAGVMQNPRHLVRRRGQEARLRCSPMKGHSHVYWYRQLPEEGLKFMVYLQKENIIDESGMPKERFSAEFPKEGPSILRIQQVVRGDSAAYFCASSPNPGDTQYFGPGTRLTVL.

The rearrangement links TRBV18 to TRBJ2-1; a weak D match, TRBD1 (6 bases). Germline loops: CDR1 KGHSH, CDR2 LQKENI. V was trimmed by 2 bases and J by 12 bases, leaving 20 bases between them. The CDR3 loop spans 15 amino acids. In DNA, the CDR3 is TGTGCCAGCTCACCATCGGACAGTCCGGCTCGGTGGCAGTTCTTC. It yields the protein CASSPSDSPARWQFF.

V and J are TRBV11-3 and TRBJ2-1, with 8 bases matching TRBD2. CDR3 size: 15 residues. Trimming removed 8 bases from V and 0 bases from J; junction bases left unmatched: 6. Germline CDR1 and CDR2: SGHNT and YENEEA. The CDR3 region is CASGGGLSSYNEQFF. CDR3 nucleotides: TGTGCCAGCGGCGGGGGGTTAAGCTCCTACAATGAGCAGTTCTTC.

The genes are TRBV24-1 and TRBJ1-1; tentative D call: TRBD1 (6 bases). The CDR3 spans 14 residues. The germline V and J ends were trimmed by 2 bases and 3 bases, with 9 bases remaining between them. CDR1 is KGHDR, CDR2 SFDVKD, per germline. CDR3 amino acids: CATSDSGQHTEAFF. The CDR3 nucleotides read TGTGCCACCAGTGATTCAGGACAGCACACTGAAGCTTTCTTT.

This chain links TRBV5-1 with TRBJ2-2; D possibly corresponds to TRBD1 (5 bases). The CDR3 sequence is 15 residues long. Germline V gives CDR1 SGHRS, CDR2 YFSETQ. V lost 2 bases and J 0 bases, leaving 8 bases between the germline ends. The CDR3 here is CASSLGATNTGELFF. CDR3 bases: TGCGCCAGCAGCTTAGGGGCTACGAACACCGGGGAGCTGTTTTTT.

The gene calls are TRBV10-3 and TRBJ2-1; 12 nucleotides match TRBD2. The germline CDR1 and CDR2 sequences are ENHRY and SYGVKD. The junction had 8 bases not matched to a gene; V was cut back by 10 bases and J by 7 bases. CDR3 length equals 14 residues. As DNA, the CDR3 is TGTGCCAGCCGGACTAGCGGGACTATAAATGAGCAGTTCTTC. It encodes CASRTSGTINEQFF.

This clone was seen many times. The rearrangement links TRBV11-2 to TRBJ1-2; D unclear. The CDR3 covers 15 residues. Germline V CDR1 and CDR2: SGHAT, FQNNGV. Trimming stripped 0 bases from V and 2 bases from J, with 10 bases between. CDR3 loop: CASSLERRGNYGYTF. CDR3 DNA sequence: TGTGCCAGCAGCTTAGAGAGACGGGGAAACTATGGCTACACCTTC.

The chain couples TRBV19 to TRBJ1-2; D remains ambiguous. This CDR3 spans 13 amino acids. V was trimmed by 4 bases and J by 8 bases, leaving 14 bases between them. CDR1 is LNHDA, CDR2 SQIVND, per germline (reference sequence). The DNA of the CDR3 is TGTGCCAGTAGTACTCGGACGGGGAGGGGCTACACCTTC. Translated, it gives CASSTRTGRGYTF.

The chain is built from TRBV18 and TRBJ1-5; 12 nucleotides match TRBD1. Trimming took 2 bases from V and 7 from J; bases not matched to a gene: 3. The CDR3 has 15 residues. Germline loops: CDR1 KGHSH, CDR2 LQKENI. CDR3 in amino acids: CASSPGTGGWQPQHF. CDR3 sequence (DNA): TGTGCCAGCTCACCAGGGACAGGGGGCTGGCAGCCCCAGCATTTT.

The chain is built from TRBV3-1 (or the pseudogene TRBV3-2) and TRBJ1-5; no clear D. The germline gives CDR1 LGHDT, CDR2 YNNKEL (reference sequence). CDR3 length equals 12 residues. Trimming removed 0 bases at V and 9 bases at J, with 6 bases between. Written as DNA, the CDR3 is TGTGCCAGCAGCCAAGATGGTAGGCCCCAGCATTTT. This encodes CASSQDGRPQHF.

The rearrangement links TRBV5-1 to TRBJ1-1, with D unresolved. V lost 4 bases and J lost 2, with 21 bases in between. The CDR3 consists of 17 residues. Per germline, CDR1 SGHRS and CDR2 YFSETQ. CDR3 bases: TGCGCCAGCAGCCCGAGGGCCCTTTCGGAGTTCAACACTGAAGCTTTCTTT. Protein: CASSPRALSEFNTEAFF. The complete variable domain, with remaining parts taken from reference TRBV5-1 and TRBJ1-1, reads KAGVTQTPRYLIKTRGQQVTLSCSPISGHRSVSWYQQTPGQGLQFLFEYFSETQRNKGNFPGRFSGRQFSNSRSEMNVSTLELGDSALYLCASSPRALSEFNTEAFFGQGTRLTVV.

The CDR3 loop reads CASSLTRGSTGELFF. The CDR3 region has the DNA TGTGCCAGCAGCTTAACGCGAGGGAGCACCGGGGAGCTGTTTTTT. The rearrangement joins TRBV7-9 to TRBJ2-2, with a weak D call TRBD2 (5 bases). CDR3 length equals 15 residues. Trimming removed 2 bases at V and 4 bases at J, with 11 bases between. The germline V gene encodes CDR1 SEHNR and CDR2 FQNEAQ (reference sequence).

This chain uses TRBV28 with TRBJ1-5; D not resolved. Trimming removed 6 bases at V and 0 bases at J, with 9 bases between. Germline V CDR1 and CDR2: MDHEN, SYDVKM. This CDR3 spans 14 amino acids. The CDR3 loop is CASSDKYSNQPQHF. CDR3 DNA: TGTGCCAGCAGCGACAAGTATAGCAATCAGCCCCAGCATTTT.

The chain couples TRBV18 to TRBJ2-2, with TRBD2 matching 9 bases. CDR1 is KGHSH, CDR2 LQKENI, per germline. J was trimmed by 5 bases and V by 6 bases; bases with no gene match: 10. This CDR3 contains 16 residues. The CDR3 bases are TGTGCCAGCTCGCCGTGGGGACTAGCAACGACCGGGGAGCTGTTTTTT. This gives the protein CASSPWGLATTGELFF.